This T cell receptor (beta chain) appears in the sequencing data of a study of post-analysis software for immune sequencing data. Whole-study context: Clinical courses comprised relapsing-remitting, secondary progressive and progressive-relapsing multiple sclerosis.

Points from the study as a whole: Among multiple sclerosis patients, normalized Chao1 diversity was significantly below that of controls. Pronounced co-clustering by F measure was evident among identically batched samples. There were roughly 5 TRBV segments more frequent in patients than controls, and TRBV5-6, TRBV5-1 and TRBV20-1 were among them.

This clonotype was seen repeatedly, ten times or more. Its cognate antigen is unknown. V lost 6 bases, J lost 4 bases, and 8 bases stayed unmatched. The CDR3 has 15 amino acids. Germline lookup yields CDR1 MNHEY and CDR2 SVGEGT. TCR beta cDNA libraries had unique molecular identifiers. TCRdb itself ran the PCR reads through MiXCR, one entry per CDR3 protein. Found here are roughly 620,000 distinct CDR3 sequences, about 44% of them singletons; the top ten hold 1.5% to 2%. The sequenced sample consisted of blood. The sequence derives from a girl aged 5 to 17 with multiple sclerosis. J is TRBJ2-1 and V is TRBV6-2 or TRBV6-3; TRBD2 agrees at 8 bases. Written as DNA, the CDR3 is TGTGCCAGCAGCTTGGACCGGGGGGGTTACAATGAGCAGTTCTTC. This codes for CASSLDRGGYNEQFF.